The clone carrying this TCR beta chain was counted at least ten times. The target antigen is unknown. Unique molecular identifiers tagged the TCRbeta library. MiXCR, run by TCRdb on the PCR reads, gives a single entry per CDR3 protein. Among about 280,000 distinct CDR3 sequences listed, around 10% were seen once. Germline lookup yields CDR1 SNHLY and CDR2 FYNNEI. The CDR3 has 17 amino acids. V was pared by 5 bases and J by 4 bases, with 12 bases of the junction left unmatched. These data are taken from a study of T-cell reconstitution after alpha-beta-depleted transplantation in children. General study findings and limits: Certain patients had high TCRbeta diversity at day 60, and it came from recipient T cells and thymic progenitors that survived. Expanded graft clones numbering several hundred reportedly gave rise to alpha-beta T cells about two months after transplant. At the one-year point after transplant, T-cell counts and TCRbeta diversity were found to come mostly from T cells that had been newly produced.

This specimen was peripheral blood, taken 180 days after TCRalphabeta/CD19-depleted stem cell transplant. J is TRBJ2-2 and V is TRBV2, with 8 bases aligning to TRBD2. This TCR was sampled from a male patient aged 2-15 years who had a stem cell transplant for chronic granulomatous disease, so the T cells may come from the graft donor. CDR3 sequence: CASSSHLGTSITGELFF. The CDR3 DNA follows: TGTGCCAGCAGTAGTCACCTCGGGACTAGTATCACCGGGGAGCTGTTTTTT.